This TCR beta chain comes out of a study of cytotoxic CD8 clonotypes in ibrutinib-treated CLL. Measured with immunoSEQ multiplex PCR; TCRdb has only the in-frame clones, and not every one. The sample holds 130,000 or so clones, approximately 75% seen once. Per the germline V gene, CDR1 is GTSNPN and CDR2 is SVGIG (reference sequence). V was cut by 1 base and J by 3 bases, with 10 bases left in between. The CDR3 has 14 residues. The J gene is TRBJ2-1, the V gene TRBV30; TRBD2 is a possible D gene (6 bases). The specimen comprised PBMCs, sampled after 12 months of ibrutinib treatment. This receptor was taken from a human donor with chronic lymphocytic leukemia. The CDR3 sequence: CAWSEVAVYNEQFF. CDR3 bases: TGTGCCTGGAGTGAGGTAGCGGTCTACAATGAGCAGTTCTTC.